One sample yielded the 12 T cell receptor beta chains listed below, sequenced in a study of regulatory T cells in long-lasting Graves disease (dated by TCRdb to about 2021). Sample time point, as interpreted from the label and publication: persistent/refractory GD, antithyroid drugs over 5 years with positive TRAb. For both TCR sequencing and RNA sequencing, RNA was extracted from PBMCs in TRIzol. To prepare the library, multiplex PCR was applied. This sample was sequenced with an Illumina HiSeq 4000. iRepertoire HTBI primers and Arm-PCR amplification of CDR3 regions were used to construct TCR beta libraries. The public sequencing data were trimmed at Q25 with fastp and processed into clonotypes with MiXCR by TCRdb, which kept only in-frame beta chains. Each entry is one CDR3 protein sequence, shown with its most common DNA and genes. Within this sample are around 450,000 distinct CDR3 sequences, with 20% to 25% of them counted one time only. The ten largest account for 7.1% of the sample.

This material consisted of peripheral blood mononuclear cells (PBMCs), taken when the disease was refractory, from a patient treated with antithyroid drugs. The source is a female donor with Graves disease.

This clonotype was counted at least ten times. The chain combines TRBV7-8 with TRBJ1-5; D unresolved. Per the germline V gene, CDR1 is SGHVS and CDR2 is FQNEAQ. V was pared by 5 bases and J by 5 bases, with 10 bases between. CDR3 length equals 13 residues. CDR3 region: CASSLQYDQPQHF. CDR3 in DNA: TGTGCCAGCAGCCTCCAGTACGATCAGCCCCAGCATTTT. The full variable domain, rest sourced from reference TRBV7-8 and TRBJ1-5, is GAGVSQSPRYKVAKRGQDVALRCDPISGHVSLFWYQQALGQGPEFLTYFQNEAQLDKSGLPSDRFFAERPEGSVSTLKIQRTQQEDSAVYLCASSLQYDQPQHFGDGTRLSIL.

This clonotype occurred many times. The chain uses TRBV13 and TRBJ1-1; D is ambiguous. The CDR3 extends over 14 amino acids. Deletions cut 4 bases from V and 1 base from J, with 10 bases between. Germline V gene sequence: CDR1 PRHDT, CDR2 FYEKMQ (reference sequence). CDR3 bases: TGTGCCAGCAGCTGGTCGGCCGCGAACACTGAAGCTTTCTTT. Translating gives CASSWSAANTEAFF.

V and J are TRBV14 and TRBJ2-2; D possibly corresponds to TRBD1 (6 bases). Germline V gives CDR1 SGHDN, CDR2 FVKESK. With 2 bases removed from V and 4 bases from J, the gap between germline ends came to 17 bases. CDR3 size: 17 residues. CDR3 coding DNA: TGTGCCAGCAGCCAACACCCGGCAGGGGCGGGCACCGGGGAGCTGTTTTTT. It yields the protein CASSQHPAGAGTGELFF. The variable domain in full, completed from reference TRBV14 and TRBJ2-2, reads EAGVTQFPSHSVIEKGQTVTLRCDPISGHDNLYWYRRVMGKEIKFLLHFVKESKQDESGMPNNRFLAERTGGTYSTLKVQPAELEDSGVYFCASSQHPAGAGTGELFFGEGSRLTVL.

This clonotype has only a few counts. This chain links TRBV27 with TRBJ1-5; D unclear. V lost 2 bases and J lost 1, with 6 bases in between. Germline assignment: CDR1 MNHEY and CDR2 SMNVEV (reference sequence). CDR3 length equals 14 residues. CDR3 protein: CASSLHGSNQPQHF. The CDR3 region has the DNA TGTGCCAGCAGTTTACACGGGAGCAATCAGCCCCAGCATTTT.

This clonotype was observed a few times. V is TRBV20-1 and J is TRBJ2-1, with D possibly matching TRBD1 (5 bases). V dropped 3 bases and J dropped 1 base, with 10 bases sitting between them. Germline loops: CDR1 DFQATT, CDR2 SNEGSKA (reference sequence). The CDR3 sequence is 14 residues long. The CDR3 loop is CSASRQFSYNEQFF. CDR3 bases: TGCAGTGCTAGTAGACAGTTTTCCTACAATGAGCAGTTCTTC.

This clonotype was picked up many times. CDR3 DNA: TGTGCCAGCAGTACCAGAGGGAGCTCCTACGAGCAGTACTTC. Protein product: CASSTRGSSYEQYF. The chain recombines TRBV28 with TRBJ2-7, with TRBD2 as a possible D gene (5 bases). This CDR3 spans 14 amino acids. The V gene's germline CDR1 is MDHEN and CDR2 SYDVKM. V lost 5 bases to trimming and J lost 0 bases, with 11 bases between them.

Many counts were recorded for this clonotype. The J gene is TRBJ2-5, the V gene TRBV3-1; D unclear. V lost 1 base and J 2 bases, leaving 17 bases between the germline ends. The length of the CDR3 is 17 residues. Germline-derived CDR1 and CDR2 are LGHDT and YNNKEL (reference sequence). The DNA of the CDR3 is TGTGCCAGCAGCCAAGGACCCATGCGAGGACGGCAAGAGACCCAGTACTTC. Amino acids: CASSQGPMRGRQETQYF.

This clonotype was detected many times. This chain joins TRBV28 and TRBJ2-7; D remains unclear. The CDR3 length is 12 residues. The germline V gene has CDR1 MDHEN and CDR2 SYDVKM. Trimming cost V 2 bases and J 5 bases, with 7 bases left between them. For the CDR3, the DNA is TGTGCCAGCAGTTTAAAGGTACACGAGCAGTACTTC. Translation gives CASSLKVHEQYF.

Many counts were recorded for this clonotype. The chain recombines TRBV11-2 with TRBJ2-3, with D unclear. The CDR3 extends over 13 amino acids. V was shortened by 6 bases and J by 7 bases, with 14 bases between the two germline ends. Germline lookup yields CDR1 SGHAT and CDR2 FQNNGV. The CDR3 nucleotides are TGTGCCAGCAGTCTACCCCCAGCGTATACGCAGTATTTT. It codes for CASSLPPAYTQYF.

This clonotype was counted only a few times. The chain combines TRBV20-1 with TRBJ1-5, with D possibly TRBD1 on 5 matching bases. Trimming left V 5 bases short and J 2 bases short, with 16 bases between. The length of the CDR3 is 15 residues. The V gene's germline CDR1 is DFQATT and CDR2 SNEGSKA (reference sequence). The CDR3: CSAPRGESGNQPQHF. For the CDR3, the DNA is TGCAGTGCTCCGAGAGGGGAATCGGGCAATCAGCCCCAGCATTTT.

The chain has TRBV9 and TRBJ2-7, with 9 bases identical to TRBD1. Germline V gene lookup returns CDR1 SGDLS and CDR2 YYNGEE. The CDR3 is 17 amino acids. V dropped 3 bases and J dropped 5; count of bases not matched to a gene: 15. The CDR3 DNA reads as TGTGCCAGCAGCGCGCGCTTCACCGGGACAGGGTTACACGAGCAGTACTTC. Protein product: CASSARFTGTGLHEQYF.

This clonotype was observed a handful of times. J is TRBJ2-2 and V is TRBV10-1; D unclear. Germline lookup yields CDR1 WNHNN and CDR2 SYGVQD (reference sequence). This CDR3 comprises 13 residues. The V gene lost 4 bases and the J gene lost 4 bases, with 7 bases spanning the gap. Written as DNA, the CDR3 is TGCGCCAGCAGTGTTCGCTTCACCGGGGAGCTGTTTTTT. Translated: CASSVRFTGELFF.